This is a list of T cell receptor beta chains from one sample in a study of control samples from healthy donors and cancer patients. Data came from immunoSEQ multiplex PCR; TCRdb stores just in-frame clones and leaves some out. The table shows 120,000 or so clones, with 70% to 90% occurring only once. Sequencing used blood. These TCRs come from a man aged 60-69 years in good health. Each CDR3 is given with its conserved first and last residue. The D gene is left open where the match is weak. Only some rows state a clone size, as once, few, many or a class for expanded clones.

DNA	CDR3	size	D	V	J
TGTGCCAGCTCACCAGACCCCAGCTCTGGAAACACCATATATTTT	CASSPDPSSGNTIYF	.	.	TRBV18	TRBJ1-3
TGTGCCAGTAGTATATCGGCCTCCCTAGGGGCCTACGAGCAGTACTTC	CASSISASLGAYEQYF	.	.	TRBV19	TRBJ2-7
TGTGCCAGCAGCTTTTCAGGGGGAGGTGAAAAACTGTTTTTT	CASSFSGGGEKLFF	.	TRBD1	TRBV7-2	TRBJ1-4
TGTGCCAGCAGTTCCACAGGGGGAGGCTACACCTTC	CASSSTGGGYTF	.	TRBD1	TRBV12-3/TRBV12-4	TRBJ1-2
TGTGCCAGCAGCTTCTTTGTCTCCTCCAAGTACTTC	CASSFFVSSKYF	.	.	TRBV11-3	TRBJ2-7
TGTGCCAGCAGCGTAGCCTCCCAGGGTCACTATGGCTACACCTTC	CASSVASQGHYGYTF	few	.	TRBV9	TRBJ1-2
TGTGCCAGCAGTTACCTCGGACAGGGGGCTGCCGAGCAGTACTTC	CASSYLGQGAAEQYF	.	TRBD1	TRBV6-5	TRBJ2-7
TGTGCCAGCAGACTAGCGGGGGGGCCGGAGACCCAGTACTTC	CASRLAGGPETQYF	.	TRBD2	TRBV28	TRBJ2-5
TGTGCCAGCAGGCGCGAGTTTTTTGAAGCTTTCTTT	CASRREFFEAFF	.	.	TRBV28	TRBJ1-1
TGTGCCAGCAGTTCCCCTAGGACAGGGGAGCATGGCTACACCTTC	CASSSPRTGEHGYTF	.	TRBD1	TRBV28	TRBJ1-2
TGTGCCAGCACCTCTAGAAGCACAGATACGCAGTATTTT	CASTSRSTDTQYF	once	.	TRBV6-5	TRBJ2-3
TGCGCCAGCAGCTTGGACGGATACTATGGCTACACCTTC	CASSLDGYYGYTF	.	.	TRBV5-1	TRBJ1-2
TGTGCCAGTACCGCCCGGGGCTCTAGGCAAGCTTTCTTT	CASTARGSRQAFF	.	.	TRBV19	TRBJ1-1
TGTGCCAGCAGTTTATCTGGGCGGCAGCCCCAGCATTTT	CASSLSGRQPQHF	.	.	TRBV28	TRBJ1-5
TGTGCCAGCAGCGGGCAGGGCCAAGAGACCCAGTACTTC	CASSGQGQETQYF	.	.	TRBV11-2	TRBJ2-5
TGTGCCAGCAGCCTGGGACAGGGCGGGTTGGAGACCCAGTACTTC	CASSLGQGGLETQYF	.	TRBD1	TRBV28	TRBJ2-5
TGTGCCAGCAGCCGAGACAGGGGCGAGGAAAAACTGTTTTTT	CASSRDRGEEKLFF	.	TRBD1	TRBV7-8	TRBJ1-4
TGTGCCAGCAGCTTATCTATGAACACTGAAGCTTTCTTT	CASSLSMNTEAFF	.	.	TRBV14	TRBJ1-1
TGTGCCAGTAGACAGAACTATGGCTACACCTTC	CASRQNYGYTF	.	.	TRBV19	TRBJ1-2
TGTGCCAGTAGTATAAGTTCCGGGACGAGTCAGCCCCAGCATTTT	CASSISSGTSQPQHF	.	.	TRBV19	TRBJ1-5
TGTGCCAGCAGCCAAGGTGGTAGGACGGAAGAAGAGACCCAGTACTTC	CASSQGGRTEEETQYF	.	.	TRBV4-2	TRBJ2-5
TGTGCCAGCAGTCGGGCAGGGATCTATGGCTATACCTTC	CASSRAGIYGYTF	.	.	TRBV6-5	TRBJ1-2
TGTGCCAGCAGCGCACAGGGTCACTCCTACGAGCAGTACTTC	CASSAQGHSYEQYF	.	.	TRBV5-4	TRBJ2-7
TGTGCCAGCAGTTTTTCGGGGGGTCACCATTACAATGAGCAGTTCTTC	CASSFSGGHHYNEQFF	.	TRBD2	TRBV6-5	TRBJ2-1
TGTGCCAGCAGTATCCGACAGGGAACGAATCAGCCCCAGCATTTT	CASSIRQGTNQPQHF	.	TRBD1	TRBV28	TRBJ1-5
TGTGCCAGCAGCCCCCCCTTTCCGGGGCAGCCCCTCCACTTT	CASSPPFPGQPLHF	few	.	TRBV27	TRBJ1-6
TGTGCCAGCATGTCCAGGGTGGGGGATAACACTGAAGCTTTCTTT	CASMSRVGDNTEAFF	.	.	TRBV7-6	TRBJ1-1
TGCGCCAGCAGCGGAAGGCACAATGAGCAGTTCTTC	CASSGRHNEQFF	.	.	TRBV5-1	TRBJ2-1
TGTGCCAGCAGCCGGCCAGGGGCGGGAGATACGCAGTATTTT	CASSRPGAGDTQYF	.	.	TRBV5-4	TRBJ2-3
TGTGCCAGCAGTTTCCGGGGACAGGGCAATGAGCAGTTCTTC	CASSFRGQGNEQFF	.	TRBD1	TRBV28	TRBJ2-1
TGCACCACTGACAGGGACGGCTACACCTTC	CTTDRDGYTF	.	TRBD1	TRBV20-1	TRBJ1-2
TGTGCCAGCAGTTTACTAGGGCAGGGTAACCAGCCCCAGCATTTT	CASSLLGQGNQPQHF	.	.	TRBV27	TRBJ1-5
TGTGCCAGCAGCTTAAAGGCCAGGGGTACTGAAGCTTTCTTT	CASSLKARGTEAFF	.	.	TRBV7-3	TRBJ1-1
TGTGCCAGCAGCCGGGCTGGGACAGGGTCTATCGTCGGCTACACCTTC	CASSRAGTGSIVGYTF	.	TRBD1	TRBV3-1/TRBV3-2	TRBJ1-2
TGTGCCAGCATCACCAGCACAGATACGCAGTATTTT	CASITSTDTQYF	.	.	TRBV6-5	TRBJ2-3
TGTGCCAGCAGCTACAGGGGCGGGTTGTCACCCCTCCACTTT	CASSYRGGLSPLHF	.	TRBD1	TRBV28	TRBJ1-6
TGTGCCAGCAGTTACACAAGCGGACAGGTTGGCTACACCTTC	CASSYTSGQVGYTF	.	TRBD1	TRBV6-6	TRBJ1-2
TGCGCCCCATGTTCCGGGGACGAGGCCTCCACTGAAGCTTTCTTT	CAPCSGDEASTEAFF	.	.	TRBV10-1	TRBJ1-1
TGTGCCACCAGTGATTTCGCCGGCTCTGGGGCCAACGTCCTGACTTTC	CATSDFAGSGANVLTF	.	.	TRBV24-1	TRBJ2-6
TGTGCCAGTAGTATTACTGGGACAGGTTCTGATACGCAGTATTTT	CASSITGTGSDTQYF	.	TRBD1	TRBV19	TRBJ2-3
TGTGCCAGCAGCCAAGATCGTGGACGAATGGGAAACACCATATATTTT	CASSQDRGRMGNTIYF	.	.	TRBV3-1/TRBV3-2	TRBJ1-3
TGTGCCAGCAGATGGGACAGATATAGCAATCAGCCCCAGCATTTT	CASRWDRYSNQPQHF	.	TRBD1	TRBV6-5	TRBJ1-5